This paragraph covers one TCR beta chain sequence. Its cognate antigen is unknown. Over chemoradiotherapy, repertoires were sampled more than once. The entry originates in a study of chemoradiotherapy in HPV16-positive cancers. As for the study in general: A couple of HPV16-positive patients' cells yielded candidate HPV-specific clones and common motifs. Overall study findings and caveats: Candidate HPV-specific clones and E7-related TCR motifs grew in tumor during treatment. Functional assays defining HPV-specific T cells used only a couple of HPV16-positive patients.

Using immunoSEQ multiplex PCR, the repertoire was profiled, and TCRdb retains in-frame clones only, with some absent. Among 22,000 or so clones listed, roughly 89% were seen once. The TCR comes from a human donor with HPV-associated anogenital cancer. The input for sequencing was blood, taken from a patient who underwent chemoradiotherapy.

The CDR3 here is CASSSLQGETQYF. The CDR3 DNA sequence: TGTGCCAGCAGCTCCTTACAGGGGGAGACCCAGTACTTC. This rearrangement joins TRBV5-6 to TRBJ2-5, with 7 bases aligning to TRBD1. Germline V gives CDR1 SGHDT, CDR2 YYEEEE. This CDR3 spans 13 amino acids. Unmatched junction bases numbered 4, after V lost 3 bases and J lost 5 bases.